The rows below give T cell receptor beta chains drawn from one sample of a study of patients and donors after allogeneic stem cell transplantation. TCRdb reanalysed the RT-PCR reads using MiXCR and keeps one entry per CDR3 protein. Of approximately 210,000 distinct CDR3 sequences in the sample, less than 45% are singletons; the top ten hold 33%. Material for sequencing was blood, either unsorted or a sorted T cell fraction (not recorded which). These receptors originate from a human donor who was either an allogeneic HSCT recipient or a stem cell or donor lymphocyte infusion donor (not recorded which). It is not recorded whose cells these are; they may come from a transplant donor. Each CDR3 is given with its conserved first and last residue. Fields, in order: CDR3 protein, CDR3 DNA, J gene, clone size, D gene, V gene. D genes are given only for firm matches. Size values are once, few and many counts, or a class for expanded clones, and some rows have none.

CDR3: CASSPIRPTQGYGYTF
DNA: TGTGCCAGCAGCCCTATTCGGCCTACTCAGGGCTATGGCTACACCTTC
J: TRBJ1-2
size: few
D: .
V: TRBV12-3/TRBV12-4

CDR3: CASSTTGEPSYEQYF
DNA: TGTGCCAGCAGTACGACAGGGGAACCCTCCTACGAGCAGTACTTC
J: TRBJ2-7
size: .
D: TRBD1
V: TRBV6-2/TRBV6-3

CDR3: CASRLAQRDLYGYTF
DNA: TGTGCCAGCAGACTTGCACAACGGGACCTCTATGGCTACACCTTC
J: TRBJ1-2
size: .
D: .
V: TRBV6-5

CDR3: CASSQDVAPYEQYF
DNA: TGTGCCAGCAGCCAAGACGTTGCACCCTACGAGCAGTACTTC
J: TRBJ2-7
size: .
D: .
V: TRBV3-1

CDR3: CASSVSELGQLNTEAFF
DNA: TGTGCCAGCAGCGTGAGCGAACTGGGACAATTGAACACTGAAGCTTTCTTT
J: TRBJ1-1
size: few
D: .
V: TRBV5-6

CDR3: CASSFGQGLRNTIYF
DNA: TGTGCCAGCAGCTTTGGACAGGGATTGAGAAACACCATATATTTT
J: TRBJ1-3
size: once
D: TRBD1
V: TRBV11-2

CDR3: CSAKQGSGTEAFF
DNA: TGCAGTGCCAAACAGGGTAGTGGCACTGAAGCTTTCTTT
J: TRBJ1-1
size: few
D: .
V: TRBV20-1

CDR3: CASSLTGEAFF
DNA: TGCGCCAGCAGCTTGACGGGTGAAGCTTTCTTT
J: TRBJ1-1
size: few
D: .
V: TRBV5-1

CDR3: CASSFDKNEQFF
DNA: TGTGCCAGCAGCTTCGACAAAAATGAGCAGTTCTTC
J: TRBJ2-1
size: medium-sized
D: .
V: TRBV7-3

CDR3: CASSFSPGSNTEAFF
DNA: TGTGCCAGCAGTTTTAGTCCGGGGTCAAACACTGAAGCTTTCTTT
J: TRBJ1-1
size: few
D: .
V: TRBV12-3/TRBV12-4

CDR3: CSVAQDGEAFF
DNA: TGCAGCGTTGCACAGGACGGTGAAGCTTTCTTT
J: TRBJ1-1
size: .
D: .
V: TRBV29-1

CDR3: CASRGTDSPLHF
DNA: TGTGCCAGTCGAGGAACTGATTCACCCCTCCACTTT
J: TRBJ1-6
size: few
D: .
V: TRBV6-2/TRBV6-3

CDR3: CASSIKPSAGTEAFF
DNA: TGTGCCAGTAGTATAAAGCCCTCCGCGGGCACTGAAGCTTTCTTT
J: TRBJ1-1
size: few
D: .
V: TRBV19

CDR3: CASSLRSNQPQHF
DNA: TGTGCCAGCAGTTTGCGTAGCAATCAGCCCCAGCATTTT
J: TRBJ1-5
size: many
D: .
V: TRBV12-3/TRBV12-4

CDR3: CASSLTASGYTF
DNA: TGTGCCAGCAGTTTAACGGCATCTGGCTACACCTTC
J: TRBJ1-2
size: .
D: .
V: TRBV12-3/TRBV12-4

CDR3: CASSRDSGYGYTF
DNA: TGTGCCAGCAGTCGGGACAGTGGGTATGGCTACACCTTC
J: TRBJ1-2
size: .
D: TRBD1
V: TRBV12-3/TRBV12-4

CDR3: CASSYSGGARNTEAFF
DNA: TGTGCCAGCAGTTACTCGGGGGGGGCGCGGAACACTGAAGCTTTCTTT
J: TRBJ1-1
size: .
D: .
V: TRBV6-5

CDR3: CASSFLTGGGSNQPQHF
DNA: TGTGCCAGCAGTTTTTTGACAGGCGGGGGTAGCAATCAGCCCCAGCATTTT
J: TRBJ1-5
size: .
D: .
V: TRBV12-3/TRBV12-4

CDR3: CASSFGGSSWETQYF
DNA: TGTGCCAGCAGCTTTGGCGGGAGCAGTTGGGAGACCCAGTACTTC
J: TRBJ2-5
size: few
D: TRBD2
V: TRBV7-3

CDR3: CASSFGTGGASPNTEAFF
DNA: TGCGCCAGCAGCTTTGGTACAGGGGGCGCATCCCCGAACACTGAAGCTTTCTTT
J: TRBJ1-1
size: .
D: TRBD1
V: TRBV5-1

CDR3: CSAPTGGSYNEQFF
DNA: TGCAGCGCCCCGACAGGGGGATCCTACAATGAGCAGTTCTTC
J: TRBJ2-1
size: .
D: TRBD1
V: TRBV29-1

CDR3: CASSHGQGAGEKLFF
DNA: TGTGCCAGCAGCCACGGGCAGGGGGCAGGAGAAAAACTGTTTTTT
J: TRBJ1-4
size: few
D: TRBD1
V: TRBV4-2

CDR3: CATSREGLINEQFF
DNA: TGTGCCACCAGCCGGGAGGGCTTAATTAATGAGCAGTTCTTC
J: TRBJ2-1
size: .
D: TRBD2
V: TRBV24-1

CDR3: CASRRDNPLVSGANVLTF
DNA: TGCGCCAGCAGGCGGGACAACCCTCTTGTGTCTGGGGCCAACGTCCTGACTTTC
J: TRBJ2-6
size: .
D: .
V: TRBV5-1

CDR3: CSARQGEGNQPQHF
DNA: TGCAGTGCAAGACAGGGAGAGGGCAATCAGCCCCAGCATTTT
J: TRBJ1-5
size: .
D: TRBD1
V: TRBV20-1

CDR3: CASTRPGTGNSPLHF
DNA: TGTGCCAGCACCCGACCCGGGACAGGCAATTCACCCCTCCACTTT
J: TRBJ1-6
size: few
D: TRBD1
V: TRBV27

CDR3: CASSPRGGNQPQHF
DNA: TGTGCCAGCAGTCCACGAGGGGGCAATCAGCCCCAGCATTTT
J: TRBJ1-5
size: many
D: .
V: TRBV12-3/TRBV12-4

CDR3: CASSLELAGGYNEQFF
DNA: TGTGCCAGCAGCTTGGAGCTAGCGGGAGGCTACAATGAGCAGTTCTTC
J: TRBJ2-1
size: .
D: TRBD2
V: TRBV5-6

CDR3: CASSPIVGEETQYF
DNA: TGTGCCAGCAGCCCCATTGTGGGAGAAGAGACCCAGTACTTC
J: TRBJ2-5
size: .
D: .
V: TRBV7-3

CDR3: CASSGQGVNTEAFF
DNA: TGTGCCAGCAGCGGACAGGGTGTGAACACTGAAGCTTTCTTT
J: TRBJ1-1
size: .
D: TRBD1
V: TRBV7-2

CDR3: CSALLGTRTYTQYF
DNA: TGCAGTGCTTTACTAGGAACACGCACATATACGCAGTATTTT
J: TRBJ2-3
size: .
D: .
V: TRBV20-1

CDR3: CASRHVGELFF
DNA: TGTGCCAGCAGACACGTTGGGGAACTGTTTTTT
J: TRBJ1-4
size: .
D: .
V: TRBV11-2